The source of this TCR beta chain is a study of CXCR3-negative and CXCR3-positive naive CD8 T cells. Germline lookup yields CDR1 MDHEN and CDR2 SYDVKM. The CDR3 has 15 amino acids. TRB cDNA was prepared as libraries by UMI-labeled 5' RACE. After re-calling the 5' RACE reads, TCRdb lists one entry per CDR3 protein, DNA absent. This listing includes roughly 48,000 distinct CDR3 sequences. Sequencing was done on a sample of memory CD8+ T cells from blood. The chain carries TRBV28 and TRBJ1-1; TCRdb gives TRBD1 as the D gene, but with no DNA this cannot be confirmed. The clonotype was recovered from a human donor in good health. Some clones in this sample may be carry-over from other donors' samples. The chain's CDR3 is CASSLSTLGAAEAFF.